This paragraph reports one T cell receptor (beta chain). Its target antigen remains unknown. No base quality values were provided; no much bigger clone lies one nucleotide off. This specimen comes from a study of shared clonotypes between healthy human individuals (dated by TCRdb to 2019 to 2021). In the study overall: The cohort comprised a couple of women and a few men aged 18 to 49 years. Per donor, three plates each were used for CD4 naive and CD4 memory, two for CD8 naive, and one for CD8 memory. To estimate repertoire size and how much clonotype sharing occurs between individuals, the study deeply sequenced the blood TCR repertoires of five healthy adults. To increase sequencing depth and limit assay-specific biases, TCR repertoire library preparation and sequencing were carried out by different laboratories using diverse techniques. Per donor, leukapheresis produced somewhere between about 0.8 and 9 billion PBMCs.

CDR3 length: 18 amino acids, cysteine to phenylalanine. The read is trimmed to its CDR3 DNA, 54 bases read in frame from base 1. CDR1 SGDLS and CDR2 YYNGEE were looked up in the germline V gene. Clipping removes 0 bases from V and 3 bases from J, with 14 as the unmatched junction base count. Using the deep immunoSEQ assay, multiplex PCR amplified TCR CDR3 regions from genomic DNA. Extracted genomic DNA from each cell subset was distributed evenly across all wells of several immunoSEQ 96-well plates, and each plate was treated as a replicate. For sorted subsets, roughly 200 ng of genomic DNA, equivalent to some 30,000 T cell genomes, went into each replicate PCR. Purified libraries were measured with a Qubit 3.0 fluorometer, size-checked on a Bioanalyzer 2100, and measured again with the KAPA Library Quantification kit. A separate single-read 150-cycle Illumina NextSeq 550 flow cell was used to sequence each immunoSEQ 96-well plate. The source study handled its data this way. Because the immunoSEQ output included only junctional sequences and no quality scores, the filtering could not be the same as the filtering used for full-length reads. To assign V/J genes and CDR3, sequences were annotated against IMGT germline references using PyIR, a Python wrapper for IgBLAST v1.9. Reads were filtered out if the reads had weak V/J assignments (E-value above 1e-6), no CDR3, stop codons, out-of-frame junctions, or ambiguous translated residues. V3J clonotypes were defined by identical inferred V gene, J gene, and CDR3 amino acid sequence. Percentage overlap between repertoires was calculated by dividing the number of shared unique clonotypes by the size of the smaller repertoire. RTK rarefaction, the Chao1 estimator, and Recon v2.1 estimates of unobserved clonotypes were used to assess repertoire richness. Generation probabilities were computed with OLGA for all TCRbeta clonotypes obtained by the gDNA method from several donors. TCRdb stores this immuneACCESS table with in-frame sequences only. Part of the clones is absent; in the studies checked, under half of the shortfall reflects unresolved V genes, and no reason is known for the rest. V, J and clone size are those of that table, while D and trimming were read from the DNA. The sample table contains approximately 2.3 million clones; only one count was recorded for just over 90% of them. The ten largest clones represent around 0.4% of the sample.

The donors were healthy, HIV-negative adults who had no recently reported acute infections or vaccinations. Every donor was a Caucasian adult living in Nashville, Tennessee, USA. Magnetic negative selection was used to enrich CD4+ T cells, after which naive cells were positively selected on CD45RA and the negative fraction became the memory subset. After blood collection by leukapheresis, PBMCs were isolated using Ficoll-Histopaque density gradient centrifugation and then cryopreserved in the vapor phase of liquid nitrogen. Purity and quantity of every magnetically sorted T cell population were checked by analytical flow cytometry. Each sorted fraction had its genomic DNA isolated and then quantified by UV absorbance on a Nanodrop 2000c. The full study reports these points: Based on pairwise subsampling, the degree of clonotype sharing among donors was expected to be affected by sequencing depth. Higher generation probabilities were observed for clonotypes shared by all four sorted-subset donors than for non-shared clonotypes. Estimated clonotype richness was generally larger for naive than for memory subsets. When a few donors were compared, the shared fraction of clonotypes was around 5% for naive CD4, 3.5% to 4% for naive CD8, roughly 2.3% for memory CD4, and less than 0.45% for memory CD8. The genetic and exposure-history diversity represented was limited by the small number of donors. Only blood was sampled, and tissue TCR repertoires likely differ from those in blood. Incomplete sequencing was indicated by rarefaction of sorted-subset datasets, despite the large sequencing depth.

The receptor comes from a man aged 18 to 30 in good health. Some clones in this sample may be carry-over from other donors' samples. The sequence joins TRBV9 to TRBJ1-1; TRBD1 aligns with 7 central bases. The sequenced sample consisted of naive CD4+ T cells from PBMCs. This sample's cell subset or site label indicates: CD45RA+ positively selected. The DNA sequence is TGTGCCAGCAGCGTAGAAGGGAGGGGGCTTGAACGGGACACTGAAGCTTTCTTT. Its protein is CASSVEGRGLERDTEAFF.